The entry that follows covers one T cell receptor (beta chain) sequence. This sample was taken from a study of blood T cell repertoires in COVID-19. Generated by immunoSEQ multiplex PCR, the TCRdb table keeps only in-frame clones and is missing some. The sample lists approximately 250,000 clones, approximately 89% occurring once. The sequencing input was PBMCs or T cells enriched from blood (not recorded which). The TCR sequence derives from a woman between 40 and 50 years old who had been exposed to COVID-19.

The DNA of the CDR3 is TGTGCCAGCAGCTTGAGACAAGAGACCCAGTACTTC. Its protein product is CASSLRQETQYF. The chain joins TRBV7-9 to TRBJ2-5; the D is unclear. The CDR3 covers 12 residues. Germline assignment: CDR1 SEHNR and CDR2 FQNEAQ (reference sequence). Trimming stripped 3 bases from V and 2 bases from J, with 4 bases between.